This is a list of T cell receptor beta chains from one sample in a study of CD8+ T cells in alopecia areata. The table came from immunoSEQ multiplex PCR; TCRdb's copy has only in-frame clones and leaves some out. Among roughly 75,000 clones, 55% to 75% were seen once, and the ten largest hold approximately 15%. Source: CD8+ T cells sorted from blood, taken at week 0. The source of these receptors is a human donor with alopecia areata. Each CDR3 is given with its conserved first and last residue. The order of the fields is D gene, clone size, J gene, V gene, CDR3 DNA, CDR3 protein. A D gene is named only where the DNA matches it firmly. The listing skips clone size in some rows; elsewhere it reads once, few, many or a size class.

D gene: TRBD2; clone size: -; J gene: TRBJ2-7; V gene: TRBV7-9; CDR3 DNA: TGTGCCAGCAGCTCTGAGGGACTAGCGGGAGGGACGACCCCCTACGAGCAGTACTTC; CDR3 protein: CASSSEGLAGGTTPYEQYF
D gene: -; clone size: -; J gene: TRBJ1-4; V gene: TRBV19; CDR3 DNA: TGTGCCAGTACTCATGACCTAAACGCTAACCACGGCGAAAAACTGTTTTTT; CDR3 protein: CASTHDLNANHGEKLFF
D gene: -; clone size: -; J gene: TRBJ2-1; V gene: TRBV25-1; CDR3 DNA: TGTGCCAGCAGTCTTGATGAGCAGTTCTTC; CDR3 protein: CASSLDEQFF
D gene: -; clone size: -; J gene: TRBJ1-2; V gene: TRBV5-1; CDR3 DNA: TGCGCCAGCAGCTTGGAGCGGCCTAACTATGGCTACACCTTC; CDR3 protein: CASSLERPNYGYTF
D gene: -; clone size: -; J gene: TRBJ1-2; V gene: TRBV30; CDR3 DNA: TGTGCCTGGAGTGTAGGCGCAACTAACTATGGCTACACCTTC; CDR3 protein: CAWSVGATNYGYTF
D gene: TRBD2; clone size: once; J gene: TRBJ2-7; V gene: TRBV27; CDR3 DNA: TGTGCCAGCAGTGTGACTAGCGGGAGGACCTACGAGCAGTACTTC; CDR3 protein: CASSVTSGRTYEQYF
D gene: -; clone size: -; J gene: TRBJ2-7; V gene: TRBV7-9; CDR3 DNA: TGTGCCAGCACCCTAGGGGTTGGGGACGGGGACGAGCAGTACTTC; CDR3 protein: CASTLGVGDGDEQYF
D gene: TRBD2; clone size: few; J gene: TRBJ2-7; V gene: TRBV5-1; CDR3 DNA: TGCGCCAGCAGCTCACTAGCGGGAGGTACCTACGAGCAGTACTTC; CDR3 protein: CASSSLAGGTYEQYF
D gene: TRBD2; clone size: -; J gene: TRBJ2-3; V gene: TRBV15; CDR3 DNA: TGTGCCACCAGCAGAGTCGGGACTAGCGGGGAAGATACGCAGTATTTT; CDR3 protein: CATSRVGTSGEDTQYF
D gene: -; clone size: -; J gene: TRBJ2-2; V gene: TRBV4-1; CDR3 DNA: TGCGCCAGCAGCCAAGACGGGGGGGAGCTGTTTTTT; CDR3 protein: CASSQDGGELFF
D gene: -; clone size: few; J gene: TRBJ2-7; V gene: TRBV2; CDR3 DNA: TGTGCCAGCAGTGACGCAGGGCCCTACGAGCAGTACTTC; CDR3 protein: CASSDAGPYEQYF
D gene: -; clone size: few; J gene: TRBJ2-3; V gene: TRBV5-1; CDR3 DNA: TGCGCCAGCAGCTCAGTGGGGGTTCCCACAGATACGCAGTATTTT; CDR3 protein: CASSSVGVPTDTQYF
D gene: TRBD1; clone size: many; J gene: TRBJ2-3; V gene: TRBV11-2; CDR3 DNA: TGTGCCAGCAGCTTGGAGGACAGGGAAGCAGATACGCAGTATTTT; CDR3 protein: CASSLEDREADTQYF
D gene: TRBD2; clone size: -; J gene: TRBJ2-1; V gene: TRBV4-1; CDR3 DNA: TGCGCCAGCAGCCAAGCGGGAGGGGTATACAATGAGCAGTTCTTC; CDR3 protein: CASSQAGGVYNEQFF
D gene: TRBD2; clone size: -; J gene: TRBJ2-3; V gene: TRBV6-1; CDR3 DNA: TGTGCCAGCAGTGAAGCTTCGGCTAGCGGGGGGCTTGCAGATACGCAGTATTTT; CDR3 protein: CASSEASASGGLADTQYF
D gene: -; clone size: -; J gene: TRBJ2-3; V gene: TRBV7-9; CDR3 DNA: TGTGCCAGCAGCTTTTATACCACAGATACGCAGTATTTT; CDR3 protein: CASSFYTTDTQYF
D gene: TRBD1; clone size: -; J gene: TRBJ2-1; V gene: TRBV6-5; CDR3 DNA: TGTGCCAGCAGTTACACTGGAGTCAGGGACAGCCTGTTCTTC; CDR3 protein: CASSYTGVRDSLFF
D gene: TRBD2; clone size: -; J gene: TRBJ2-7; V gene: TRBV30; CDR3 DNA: TGTGCCTGGAACCCAGCGCCCGGGACTAGCGGGAGGGAGTACGAGCAGTACTTC; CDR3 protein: CAWNPAPGTSGREYEQYF
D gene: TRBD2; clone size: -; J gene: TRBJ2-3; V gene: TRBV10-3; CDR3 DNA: TGTGCCATCAGATCTAGCGGGGGGGCTACAGATACGCAGTATTTT; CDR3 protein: CAIRSSGGATDTQYF
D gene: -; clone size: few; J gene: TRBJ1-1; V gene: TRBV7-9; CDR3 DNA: TGTGCCAGCAGTCCTGCACTTCGGGCTGAAGCTTTCTTT; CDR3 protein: CASSPALRAEAFF
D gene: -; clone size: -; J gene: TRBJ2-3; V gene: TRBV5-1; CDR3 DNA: TGCGCCAGCAGCGACAATACAGATACGCAGTATTTT; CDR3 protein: CASSDNTDTQYF
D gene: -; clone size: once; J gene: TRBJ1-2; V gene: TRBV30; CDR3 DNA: TGTGCCTGGAGTGGAACCACAGGGTTTAAGGATGGCTACACCTTC; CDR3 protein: CAWSGTTGFKDGYTF
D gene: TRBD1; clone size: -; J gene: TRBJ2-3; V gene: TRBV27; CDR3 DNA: TGTGCCAGCACCCTGGGGGGACAGGAATCCGATACGCAGTATTTT; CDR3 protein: CASTLGGQESDTQYF
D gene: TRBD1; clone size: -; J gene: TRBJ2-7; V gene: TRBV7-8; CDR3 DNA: TGTGCCAGCAACTCGGACAGGGGGCCATACGAGCAGTACTTC; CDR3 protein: CASNSDRGPYEQYF
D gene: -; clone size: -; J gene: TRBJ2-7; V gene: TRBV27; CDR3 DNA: TGTGCCAGCAGCTACAAGGAGTCCTACGAGCAGTACTTC; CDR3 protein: CASSYKESYEQYF
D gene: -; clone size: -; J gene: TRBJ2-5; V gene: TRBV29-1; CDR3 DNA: TGCAGCGTCGGGACCACAGGGAGTTGGGAAGAGACCCAGTACTTC; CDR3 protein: CSVGTTGSWEETQYF
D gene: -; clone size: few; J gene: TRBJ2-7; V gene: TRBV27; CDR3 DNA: TGTGCCAGCAGTTTATCAGGGGCGGGGCCCTACGAGCAGTACTTC; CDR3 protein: CASSLSGAGPYEQYF
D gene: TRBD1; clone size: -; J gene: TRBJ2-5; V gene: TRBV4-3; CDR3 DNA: TGCGCCAGCAGCCTTGACAGGGAAGAGACCCAGTACTTC; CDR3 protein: CASSLDREETQYF
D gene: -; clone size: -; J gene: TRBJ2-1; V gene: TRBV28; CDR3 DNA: TGTGCCAGCAGTTTAAGAGGGATGAATGAGCAGTTCTTC; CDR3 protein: CASSLRGMNEQFF
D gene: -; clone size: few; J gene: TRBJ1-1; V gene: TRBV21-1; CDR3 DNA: TGTGCCAGCAGCCCATCCTTCCCAGCGAACACTGAAGCTTTCTTT; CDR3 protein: CASSPSFPANTEAFF
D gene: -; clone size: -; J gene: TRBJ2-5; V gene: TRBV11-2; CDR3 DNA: TGTGCCAGCAGCTTAGACCCCAGGGCCCAGTACTTC; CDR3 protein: CASSLDPRAQYF
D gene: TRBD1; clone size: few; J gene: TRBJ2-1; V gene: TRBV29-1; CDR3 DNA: TGCAGCGTTGACGGGACAGGGGTTAATGAGCAGTTCTTC; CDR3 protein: CSVDGTGVNEQFF
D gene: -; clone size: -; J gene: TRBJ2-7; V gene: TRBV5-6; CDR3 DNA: TGTGCCAGCAGCTTCGGGGATTACGAGCAGTACTTC; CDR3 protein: CASSFGDYEQYF
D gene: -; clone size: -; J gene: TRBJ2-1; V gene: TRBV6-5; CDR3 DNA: TGTGCCAGCAGTTACTCGGAGTTTAACCACAATGAGCAGTTCTTC; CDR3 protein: CASSYSEFNHNEQFF
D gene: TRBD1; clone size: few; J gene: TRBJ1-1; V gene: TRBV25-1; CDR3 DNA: TGTGCCAGCAGTGCAGGACAGGCGCTTGAAGCTTTCTTT; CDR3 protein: CASSAGQALEAFF
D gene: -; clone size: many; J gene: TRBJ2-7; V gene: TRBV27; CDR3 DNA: TGTGCCAGCAGTCCCCGTACTCCTCCGACCTCCTACGAGCAGTACTTC; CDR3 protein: CASSPRTPPTSYEQYF
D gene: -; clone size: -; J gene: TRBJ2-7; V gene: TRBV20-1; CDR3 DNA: TGCAGTGCTACGGGCTTCTTAATTTCGTACTTC; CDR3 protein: CSATGFLISYF
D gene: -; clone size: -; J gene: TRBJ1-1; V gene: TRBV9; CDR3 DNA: TGTGCCAGCAGCGTAGGGCAGGGTGGCACTGAAGCTTTCTTT; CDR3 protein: CASSVGQGGTEAFF
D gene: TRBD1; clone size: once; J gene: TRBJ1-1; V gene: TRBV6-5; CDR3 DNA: TGTGCCAGCAGCGACAGGGACTGGAACACTGAAGCTTTCTTT; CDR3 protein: CASSDRDWNTEAFF
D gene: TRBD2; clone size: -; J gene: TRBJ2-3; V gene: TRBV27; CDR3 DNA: TGTGCCAGCAGTTCCCTAGGCGGGAGGGCCAGCACAGATACGCAGTATTTT; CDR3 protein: CASSSLGGRASTDTQYF
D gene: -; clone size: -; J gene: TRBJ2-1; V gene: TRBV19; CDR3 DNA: TGTGCCACCGGGAAGGGGGCCTACAATGAGCAGTTCTTC; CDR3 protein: CATGKGAYNEQFF
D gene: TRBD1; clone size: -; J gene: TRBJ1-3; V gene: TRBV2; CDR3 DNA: TGTGCCAGCCAAGGAGAGACAGGGGAAGCAAACACCATATATTTT; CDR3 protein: CASQGETGEANTIYF
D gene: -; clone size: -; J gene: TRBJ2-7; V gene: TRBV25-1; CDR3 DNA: TGTGCCAGCAGTGGAAGTTCCTACGAGCAGTACTTC; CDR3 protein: CASSGSSYEQYF
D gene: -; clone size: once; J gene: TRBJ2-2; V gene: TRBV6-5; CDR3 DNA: TGTGCCAGCAGTTACAGGCAGGACAACACCGGGGAGCTGTTTTTT; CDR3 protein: CASSYRQDNTGELFF
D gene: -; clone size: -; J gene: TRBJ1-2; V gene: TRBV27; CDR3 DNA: TGTGCCAGCAGTTTATCAGGGACTGGCTACACCTTC; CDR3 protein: CASSLSGTGYTF
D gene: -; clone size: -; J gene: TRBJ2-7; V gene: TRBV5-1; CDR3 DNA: TGCGCCAGCAGCTTGGGAAGCTCCTACGAGCAGTACTTC; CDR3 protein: CASSLGSSYEQYF
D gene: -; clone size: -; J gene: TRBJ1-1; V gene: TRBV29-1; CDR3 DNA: TGCAGCGTAGCAGACACTGAAGCTTTCTTT; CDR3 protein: CSVADTEAFF
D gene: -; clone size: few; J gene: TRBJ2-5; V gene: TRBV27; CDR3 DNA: TGTGCCAGCAGACCCCCCTCCTCAAGGGAGACCCAGTACTTC; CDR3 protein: CASRPPSSRETQYF
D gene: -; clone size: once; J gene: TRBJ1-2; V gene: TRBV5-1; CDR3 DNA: TGCGCCAGCAGGAGAGGCAGCTACTATGGCTACACCTTC; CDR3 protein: CASRRGSYYGYTF
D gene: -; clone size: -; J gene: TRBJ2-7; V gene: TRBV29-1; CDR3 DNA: TGCAGCGTTGTTTCCAGAAACTCCTACGAGCAGTACTTC; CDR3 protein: CSVVSRNSYEQYF
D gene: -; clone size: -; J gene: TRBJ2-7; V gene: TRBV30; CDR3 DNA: TGTGCCTGGAGTGTGGGGGACGGCTACGAGCAGTACTTC; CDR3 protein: CAWSVGDGYEQYF
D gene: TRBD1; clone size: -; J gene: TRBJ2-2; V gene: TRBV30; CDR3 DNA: TGTGCCTGGAGTCCATTAGGACAGGTGAACACCGGGGAGCTGTTTTTT; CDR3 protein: CAWSPLGQVNTGELFF
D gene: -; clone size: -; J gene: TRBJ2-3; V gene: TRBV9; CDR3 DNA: TGTGCCAGCAGCGTAGAAGGTAATCCAGATACGCAGTATTTT; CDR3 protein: CASSVEGNPDTQYF
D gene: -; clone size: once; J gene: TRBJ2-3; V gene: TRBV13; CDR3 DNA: TGTGCCAGCAGCTTAAGCGGGACAGATACGCAGTATTTT; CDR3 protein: CASSLSGTDTQYF
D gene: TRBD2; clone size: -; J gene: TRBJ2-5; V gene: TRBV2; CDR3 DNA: TGTGCCAGCAGTGACGGGGGGGCCGAAGAGACCCAGTACTTC; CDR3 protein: CASSDGGAEETQYF
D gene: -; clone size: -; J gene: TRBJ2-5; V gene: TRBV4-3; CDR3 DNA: TGCGCCAGCAGCCAAGGGTACGGGGGTGGGTCAGAGACCCAGTACTTC; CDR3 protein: CASSQGYGGGSETQYF
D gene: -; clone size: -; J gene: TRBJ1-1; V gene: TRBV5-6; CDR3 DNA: TGTGCCAGCAGCTTGGTAGGCGATGAAGCTTTCTTT; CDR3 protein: CASSLVGDEAFF
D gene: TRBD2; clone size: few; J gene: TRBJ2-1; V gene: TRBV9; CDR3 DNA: TGTGCCAGCAGCACCCTAGCGGGGTACAATGAGCAGTTCTTC; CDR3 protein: CASSTLAGYNEQFF
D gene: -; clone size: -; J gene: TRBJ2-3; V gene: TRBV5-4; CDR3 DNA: TGTGCCAGCAGCTCCAGACTGGGCACAGATACGCAGTATTTT; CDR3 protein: CASSSRLGTDTQYF